These T cell receptor beta chains were read from a single sample in a study of blood T cell repertoires in COVID-19. Clones were read by immunoSEQ multiplex PCR, and TCRdb kept only the in-frame ones, dropping some. The sample holds about 180,000 clones; 80% to 90% are singletons and the top ten take around 12%. Sequenced material: peripheral blood. The receptors were sampled from a woman in her 70s with COVID-19, enrolled during active disease. Both conserved end residues are part of each CDR3. The D gene is left open where the match is weak. Clone sizes are given selectively: once, few, many, or a class where the clone is expanded.

j_call: TRBJ1-1
v_call: TRBV19
d_call: -
clone_size: -
cdr3_aa: CASNRYANTEAFF
cdr3_nt: TGTGCCAGTAATCGGTACGCGAACACTGAAGCTTTCTTT

j_call: TRBJ2-1
v_call: TRBV19
d_call: TRBD1
clone_size: -
cdr3_aa: CASSAPGQAYNEQFF
cdr3_nt: TGTGCCAGTAGCGCGCCGGGACAGGCGTACAATGAGCAGTTCTTC

j_call: TRBJ2-3
v_call: TRBV14
d_call: -
clone_size: -
cdr3_aa: CASSPTGPDTQYF
cdr3_nt: TGTGCCAGCAGCCCCACAGGGCCAGATACGCAGTATTTT

j_call: TRBJ1-2
v_call: TRBV19
d_call: -
clone_size: -
cdr3_aa: CASRLSFNGGAYGYTF
cdr3_nt: TGTGCCAGTAGACTTTCCTTCAACGGGGGGGCATACGGCTACACCTTC

j_call: TRBJ2-5
v_call: TRBV5-1
d_call: TRBD2
clone_size: -
cdr3_aa: CASSTGLAGGPGEETQYF
cdr3_nt: TGCGCCAGCAGCACGGGACTAGCGGGAGGGCCTGGAGAAGAGACCCAGTACTTC

j_call: TRBJ2-1
v_call: TRBV5-1
d_call: -
clone_size: -
cdr3_aa: CASGVSGASYNEQFF
cdr3_nt: TGCGCCAGCGGAGTATCAGGGGCGTCCTACAATGAGCAGTTCTTC

j_call: TRBJ2-2
v_call: TRBV7-2
d_call: -
clone_size: once
cdr3_aa: CASRPAGGPHTGELFF
cdr3_nt: TGTGCCAGCAGGCCCGCCGGAGGGCCCCACACCGGGGAGCTGTTTTTT

j_call: TRBJ1-1
v_call: TRBV30
d_call: -
clone_size: -
cdr3_aa: CAWRRQIEAFF
cdr3_nt: TGTGCCTGGAGGAGACAGATAGAAGCTTTCTTT

j_call: TRBJ1-4
v_call: TRBV6-5
d_call: -
clone_size: -
cdr3_aa: CASGPQGIGEKLFF
cdr3_nt: TGTGCCAGCGGACCACAGGGAATCGGTGAAAAACTGTTTTTT

j_call: TRBJ1-2
v_call: TRBV7-2
d_call: -
clone_size: -
cdr3_aa: CASSLDGRNYGYTF
cdr3_nt: TGTGCCAGCAGCTTAGACGGCAGGAACTATGGCTACACCTTC

j_call: TRBJ1-1
v_call: TRBV19
d_call: -
clone_size: few
cdr3_aa: CASSTGSMNTEAFF
cdr3_nt: TGTGCCAGTAGTACAGGGTCGATGAACACTGAAGCTTTCTTT

j_call: TRBJ2-7
v_call: TRBV6-5
d_call: -
clone_size: -
cdr3_aa: CATRRQISYEQYF
cdr3_nt: TGTGCCACCAGGAGACAGATCTCCTACGAGCAGTACTTC

j_call: TRBJ1-1
v_call: TRBV18
d_call: TRBD1
clone_size: -
cdr3_aa: CASSPLVGTGTEAFF
cdr3_nt: TGTGCCAGCTCACCATTAGTAGGGACAGGCACTGAAGCTTTCTTT

j_call: TRBJ1-5
v_call: TRBV2
d_call: TRBD1
clone_size: -
cdr3_aa: CASSGQGVNQPQHF
cdr3_nt: TGTGCCAGCAGTGGACAGGGAGTCAATCAGCCCCAGCATTTT

j_call: TRBJ2-1
v_call: TRBV20-1
d_call: -
clone_size: once
cdr3_aa: CSASFARASYNEQFF
cdr3_nt: TGCAGTGCTAGTTTCGCCAGGGCCTCCTACAATGAGCAGTTCTTC

j_call: TRBJ1-2
v_call: TRBV28
d_call: TRBD1
clone_size: once
cdr3_aa: CASSTTGFYGYTF
cdr3_nt: TGTGCCAGCAGCACGACAGGGTTCTATGGCTACACCTTC

j_call: TRBJ2-7
v_call: TRBV28
d_call: -
clone_size: -
cdr3_aa: CASLGSSSYEQYF
cdr3_nt: TGTGCCAGCCTCGGGTCGAGCTCCTACGAGCAGTACTTC

j_call: TRBJ1-6
v_call: TRBV28
d_call: -
clone_size: -
cdr3_aa: CASIRGRGSPLHF
cdr3_nt: TGTGCCAGTATCAGGGGAAGAGGGTCACCCCTCCACTTT

j_call: TRBJ1-2
v_call: TRBV18
d_call: -
clone_size: -
cdr3_aa: CASSPLASAGENYGYTF
cdr3_nt: TGTGCCAGCTCACCACTCGCTTCGGCAGGGGAAAACTATGGCTACACCTTC

j_call: TRBJ1-2
v_call: TRBV11-2
d_call: -
clone_size: -
cdr3_aa: CASSPDSIYGYTF
cdr3_nt: TGTGCCAGCAGCCCCGACAGTATCTATGGCTACACCTTC

j_call: TRBJ1-2
v_call: TRBV5-1
d_call: -
clone_size: -
cdr3_aa: CASSLPRTDGYTF
cdr3_nt: TGCGCCAGCAGCTTGCCACGGACAGATGGCTACACCTTC

j_call: TRBJ1-1
v_call: TRBV10-3
d_call: -
clone_size: -
cdr3_aa: CAISEQANTEAFF
cdr3_nt: TGTGCCATCAGTGAACAGGCCAACACTGAAGCTTTCTTT

j_call: TRBJ2-1
v_call: TRBV30
d_call: -
clone_size: -
cdr3_aa: CAWSVANGINEQFF
cdr3_nt: TGTGCCTGGAGTGTGGCAAACGGGATCAATGAGCAGTTCTTC

j_call: TRBJ2-7
v_call: TRBV11-3
d_call: TRBD1
clone_size: -
cdr3_aa: CASSLGPGQGLGEQYF
cdr3_nt: TGTGCCAGCAGCCTAGGACCGGGACAGGGGCTGGGAGAGCAGTACTTC

j_call: TRBJ1-2
v_call: TRBV11-2
d_call: -
clone_size: -
cdr3_aa: CASSLVASSLGYTF
cdr3_nt: TGTGCCAGCAGCTTAGTCGCCTCCTCACTTGGCTACACCTTC

j_call: TRBJ1-3
v_call: TRBV7-9
d_call: -
clone_size: -
cdr3_aa: CASRLGQGNTIYF
cdr3_nt: TGTGCCAGCAGACTTGGACAGGGAAACACCATATATTTT

j_call: TRBJ2-7
v_call: TRBV28
d_call: -
clone_size: few
cdr3_aa: CASSPRPRISWFYEQYF
cdr3_nt: TGTGCCAGCAGTCCGCGCCCCAGGATAAGTTGGTTCTACGAGCAGTACTTC

j_call: TRBJ2-7
v_call: TRBV4-1
d_call: -
clone_size: -
cdr3_aa: CASSQDGRSHRYF
cdr3_nt: TGCGCCAGCAGCCAAGATGGGAGGTCTCATCGGTACTTC